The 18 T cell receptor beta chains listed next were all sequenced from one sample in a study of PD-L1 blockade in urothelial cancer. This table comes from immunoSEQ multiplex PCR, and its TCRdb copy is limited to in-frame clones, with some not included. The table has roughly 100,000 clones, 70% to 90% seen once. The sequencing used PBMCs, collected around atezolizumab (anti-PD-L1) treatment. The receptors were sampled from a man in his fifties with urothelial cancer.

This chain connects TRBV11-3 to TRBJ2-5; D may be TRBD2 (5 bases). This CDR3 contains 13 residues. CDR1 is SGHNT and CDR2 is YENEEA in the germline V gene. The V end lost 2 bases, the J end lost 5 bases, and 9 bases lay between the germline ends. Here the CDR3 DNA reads TGTGCCAGCAGCTTATCGGGAATTGAGACCCAGTACTTC. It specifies CASSLSGIETQYF.

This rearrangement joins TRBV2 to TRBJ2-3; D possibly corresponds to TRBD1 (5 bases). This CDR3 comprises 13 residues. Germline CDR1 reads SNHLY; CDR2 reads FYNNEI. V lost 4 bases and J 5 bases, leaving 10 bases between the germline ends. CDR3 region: CASSVGAVDTQYF. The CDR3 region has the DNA TGTGCCAGCAGTGTAGGGGCGGTAGATACGCAGTATTTT.

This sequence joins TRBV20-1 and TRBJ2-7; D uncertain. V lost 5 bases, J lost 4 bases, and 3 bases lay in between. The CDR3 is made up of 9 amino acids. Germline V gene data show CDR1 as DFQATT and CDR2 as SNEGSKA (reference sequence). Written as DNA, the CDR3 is TGCAGTGCTTCTTACGAGCAGTACTTC. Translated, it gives CSASYEQYF.

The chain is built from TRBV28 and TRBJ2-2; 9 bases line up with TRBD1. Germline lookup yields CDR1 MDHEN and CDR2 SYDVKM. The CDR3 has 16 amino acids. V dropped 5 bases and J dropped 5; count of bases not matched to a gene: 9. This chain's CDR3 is CASSPRTGEETGELFF. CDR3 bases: TGTGCCAGCAGTCCCCGGACAGGGGAGGAGACCGGGGAGCTGTTTTTT. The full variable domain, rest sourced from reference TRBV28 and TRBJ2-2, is DVKVTQSSRYLVKRTGEKVFLECVQDMDHENMFWYRQDPGLGLRLIYFSYDVKMKEKGDIPEGYSVSREKKERFSLILESASTNQTSMYLCASSPRTGEETGELFFGEGSRLTVL.

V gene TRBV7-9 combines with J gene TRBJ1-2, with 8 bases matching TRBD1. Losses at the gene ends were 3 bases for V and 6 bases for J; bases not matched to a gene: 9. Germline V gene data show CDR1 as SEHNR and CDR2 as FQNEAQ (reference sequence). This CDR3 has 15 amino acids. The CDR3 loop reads CASSFSTGVLHGYTF. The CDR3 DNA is TGTGCCAGCAGCTTCTCGACAGGGGTCCTTCATGGCTACACCTTC.

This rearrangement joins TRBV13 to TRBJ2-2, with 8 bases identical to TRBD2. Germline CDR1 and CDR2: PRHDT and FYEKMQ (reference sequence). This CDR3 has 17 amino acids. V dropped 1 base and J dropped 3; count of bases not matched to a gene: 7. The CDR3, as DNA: TGTGCCAGCAGCTTAGATTTCGGACTAGCTGACACCGGGGAGCTGTTTTTT. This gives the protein CASSLDFGLADTGELFF.

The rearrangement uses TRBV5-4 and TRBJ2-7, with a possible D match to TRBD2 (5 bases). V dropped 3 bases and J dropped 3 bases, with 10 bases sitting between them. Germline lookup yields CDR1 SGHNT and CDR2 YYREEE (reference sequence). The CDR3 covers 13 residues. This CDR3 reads CASSSSEGYEQYF. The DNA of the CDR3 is TGTGCCAGCAGCTCATCAGAGGGCTACGAGCAGTACTTC.

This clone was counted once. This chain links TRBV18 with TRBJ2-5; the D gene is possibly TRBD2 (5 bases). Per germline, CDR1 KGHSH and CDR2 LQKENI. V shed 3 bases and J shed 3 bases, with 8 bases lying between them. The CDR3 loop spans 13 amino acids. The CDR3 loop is CASSPQEEETQYF. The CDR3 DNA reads TGTGCCAGCTCACCCCAGGAGGAAGAGACCCAGTACTTC.

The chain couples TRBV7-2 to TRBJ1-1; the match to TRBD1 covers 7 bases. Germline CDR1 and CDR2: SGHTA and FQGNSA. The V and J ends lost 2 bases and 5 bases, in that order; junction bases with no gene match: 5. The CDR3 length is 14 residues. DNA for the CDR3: TGTGCCAGCAGCTTACAAGGGGGCCAGACTGAAGCTTTCTTT. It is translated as CASSLQGGQTEAFF.

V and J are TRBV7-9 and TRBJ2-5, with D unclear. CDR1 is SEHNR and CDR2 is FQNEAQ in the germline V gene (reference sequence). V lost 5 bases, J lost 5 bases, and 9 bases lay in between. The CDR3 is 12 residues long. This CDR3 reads CASSAPRETQYF. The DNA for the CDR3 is TGTGCCAGCAGCGCCCCGCGGGAGACCCAGTACTTC.

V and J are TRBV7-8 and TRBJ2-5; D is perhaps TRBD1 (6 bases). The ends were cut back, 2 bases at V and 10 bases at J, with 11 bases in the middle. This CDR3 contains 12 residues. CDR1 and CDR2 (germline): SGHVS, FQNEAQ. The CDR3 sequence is CASSLKDRCQYF. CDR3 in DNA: TGTGCCAGCAGCTTAAAGGACAGATGCCAGTACTTC.

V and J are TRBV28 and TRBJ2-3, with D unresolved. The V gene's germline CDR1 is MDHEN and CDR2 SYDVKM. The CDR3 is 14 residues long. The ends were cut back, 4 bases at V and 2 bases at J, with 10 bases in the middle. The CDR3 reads CASSSPTYTDTQYF. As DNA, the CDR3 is TGTGCCAGCAGTTCCCCTACCTACACAGATACGCAGTATTTT.

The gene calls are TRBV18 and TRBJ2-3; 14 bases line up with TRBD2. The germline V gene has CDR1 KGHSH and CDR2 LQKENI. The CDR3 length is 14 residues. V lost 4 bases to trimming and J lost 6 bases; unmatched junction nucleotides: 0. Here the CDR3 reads CASSRLAGGDTQYF. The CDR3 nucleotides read TGTGCCAGCTCACGACTAGCGGGAGGGGATACGCAGTATTTT.

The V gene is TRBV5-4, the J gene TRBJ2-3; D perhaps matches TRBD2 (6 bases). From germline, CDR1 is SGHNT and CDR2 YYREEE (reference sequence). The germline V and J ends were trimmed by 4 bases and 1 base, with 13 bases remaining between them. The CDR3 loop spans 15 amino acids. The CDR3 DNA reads TGTGCCAGCAGCCATGGAGGGTCTGGCACAGATACGCAGTATTTT. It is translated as CASSHGGSGTDTQYF.

For the CDR3, the DNA is TGTGCCAGCAGGATACTAGCGGGAGGGCCCTCCGGGGAGCTGTTTTTT. Its translation: CASRILAGGPSGELFF. V is TRBV6-4 and J is TRBJ2-2; 13 positions match TRBD2. Germline CDR1 reads MRHNA; CDR2 reads SNTAGT. Trimming removed 6 bases from V and 6 bases from J; junction bases left unmatched: 7. This CDR3 has 16 amino acids.

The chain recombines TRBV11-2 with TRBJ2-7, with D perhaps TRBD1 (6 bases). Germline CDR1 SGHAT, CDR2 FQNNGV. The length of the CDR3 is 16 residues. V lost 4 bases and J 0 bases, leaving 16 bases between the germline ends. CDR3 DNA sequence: TGTGCCAGCAGCTACAGAGGGGGAAGGAGCTCCTACGAGCAGTACTTC. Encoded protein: CASSYRGGRSSYEQYF.

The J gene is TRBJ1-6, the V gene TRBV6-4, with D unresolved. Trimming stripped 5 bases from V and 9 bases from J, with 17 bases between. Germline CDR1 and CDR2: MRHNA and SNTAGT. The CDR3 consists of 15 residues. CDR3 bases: TGTGCCAGCAGTATTGAGGCCAACTTAGGTTCACCCCTCCACTTT. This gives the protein CASSIEANLGSPLHF.

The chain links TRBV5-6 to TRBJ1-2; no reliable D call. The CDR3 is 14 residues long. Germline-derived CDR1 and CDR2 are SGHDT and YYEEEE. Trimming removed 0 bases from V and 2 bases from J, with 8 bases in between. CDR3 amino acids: CASSLGQANYGYTF. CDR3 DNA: TGTGCCAGCAGCTTGGGCCAGGCGAACTATGGCTACACCTTC.